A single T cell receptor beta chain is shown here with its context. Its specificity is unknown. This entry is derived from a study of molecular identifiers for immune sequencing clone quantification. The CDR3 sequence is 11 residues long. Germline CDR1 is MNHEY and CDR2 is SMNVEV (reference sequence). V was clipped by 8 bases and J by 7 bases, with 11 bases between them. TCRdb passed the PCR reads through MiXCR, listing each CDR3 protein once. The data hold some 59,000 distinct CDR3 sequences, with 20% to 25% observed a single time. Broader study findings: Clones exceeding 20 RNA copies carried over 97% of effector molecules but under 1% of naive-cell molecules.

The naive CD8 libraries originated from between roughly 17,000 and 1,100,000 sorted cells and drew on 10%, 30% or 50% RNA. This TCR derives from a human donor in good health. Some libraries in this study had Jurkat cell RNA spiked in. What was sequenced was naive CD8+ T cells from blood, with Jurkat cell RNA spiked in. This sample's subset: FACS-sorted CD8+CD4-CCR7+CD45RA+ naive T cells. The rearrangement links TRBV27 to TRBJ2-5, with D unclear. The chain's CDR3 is CASGAPPTQYF. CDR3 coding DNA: TGTGCCAGCGGAGCCCCCCCGACCCAGTACTTC.